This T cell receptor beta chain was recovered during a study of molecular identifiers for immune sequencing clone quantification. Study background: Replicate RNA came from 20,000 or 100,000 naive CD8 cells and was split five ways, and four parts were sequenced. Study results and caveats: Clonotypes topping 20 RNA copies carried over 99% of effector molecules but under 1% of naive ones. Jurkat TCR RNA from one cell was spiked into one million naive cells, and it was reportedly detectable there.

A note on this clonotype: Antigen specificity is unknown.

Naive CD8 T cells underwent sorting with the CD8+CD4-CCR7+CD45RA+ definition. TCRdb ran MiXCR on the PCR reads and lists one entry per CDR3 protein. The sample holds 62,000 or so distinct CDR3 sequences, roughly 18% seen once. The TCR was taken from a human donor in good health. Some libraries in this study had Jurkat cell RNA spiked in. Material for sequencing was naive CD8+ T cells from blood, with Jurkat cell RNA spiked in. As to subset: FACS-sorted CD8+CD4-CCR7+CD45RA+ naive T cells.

CDR3 in DNA: TGCAGTGCTAGAGACCTAGGGAGTAGCACCGGGGAGCTGTTTTTT. This sequence encodes CSARDLGSSTGELFF. V usage is TRBV20-1 and J usage is TRBJ2-2; tentative D call: TRBD2 (5 bases). Trimming took off 0 bases at V and 4 bases at J, with 12 bases between the two ends. Germline assignment: CDR1 DFQATT and CDR2 SNEGSKA (reference sequence). The CDR3 is 15 residues long.